These 10 T cell receptor beta chains were sequenced from one sample in a study of shared clonotypes between healthy human individuals. Method: immunoSEQ multiplex PCR; TCRdb's copy keeps in-frame clones and lacks some. This sample carries 2 million or so clones, 90% to 95% of them seen once, and the ten largest clones take around 0.13%. The specimen sequenced was naive CD4+ T cells sorted from blood. Noted subset: CD45RA+ positively selected. These receptors were taken from a man younger than 35 in good health.

On this clone itself: A read error may account for a junction end that differs from germline. The rearrangement links TRBV6-6 to TRBJ2-2, with D perhaps matching TRBD1 (5 bases). From germline, CDR1 is MNHNY and CDR2 SVGAGI (reference sequence). The CDR3 spans 13 residues. This CDR3 is CASSDSDTVELFF. The CDR3, as DNA: TGTGCCAGCAGCGACAGCGACACCGTGGAGCTGTTTTTT.

This chain connects TRBV7-9 to TRBJ1-2; a possible D gene is TRBD1 (6 bases). Between the trimmed V and J ends, which lost 5 bases and 2 bases, there was a span of 15 bases. This CDR3 has 15 residues. Per the germline V gene, CDR1 is SEHNR and CDR2 is FQNEAQ (reference sequence). The CDR3: CASSPGAGSNYGYTF. The CDR3 DNA reads TGTGCCAGCAGCCCAGGGGCAGGATCCAACTATGGCTACACCTTC.

The CDR3 DNA sequence: TGTGCCAGCACTTGGACACAGGGTCTTTTGCACGAGCAGTACTTC. This encodes CASTWTQGLLHEQYF. V gene TRBV6-6 combines with J gene TRBJ2-7, with D possibly TRBD1 on 6 matching bases. The V gene lost 7 bases and the J gene lost 5 bases, with 21 bases spanning the gap. This CDR3 is built from 15 residues. Germline V gene sequence: CDR1 MNHNY, CDR2 SVGAGI (reference sequence).

This sequence joins TRBV30 and TRBJ2-7, with 9 bases fitting TRBD2. This CDR3 is built from 14 residues. Germline V CDR1 and CDR2: GTSNPN, SVGIG (reference sequence). The V and J ends lost 2 bases and 6 bases, in that order; junction bases with no gene match: 8. The DNA of the CDR3 is TGTGCCTGGAGTCTAGCGGGATTTGTCTTCGAGCAGTACTTC. Protein product: CAWSLAGFVFEQYF.

J is TRBJ2-1 and V is TRBV11-2; unclear D gene. The CDR3 loop spans 15 amino acids. The germline V gene encodes CDR1 SGHAT and CDR2 FQNNGV. The ends were cut back, 0 bases at V and 3 bases at J, with 9 bases in the middle. DNA of the CDR3: TGTGCCAGCAGCTTAGATTTTAGCAGCTACAATGAGCAGTTCTTC. It is translated as CASSLDFSSYNEQFF.

The V call is TRBV9, the J call TRBJ1-2, with 9 bases fitting TRBD1. The V gene's germline CDR1 is SGDLS and CDR2 YYNGEE. CDR3 length: 18 amino acids. With 3 bases clipped from V and 4 bases from J, the junction kept 16 bases outside the gene matches. CDR3 residues: CASSAGPSLQGAFYGYTF. The CDR3 coding sequence is TGTGCCAGCAGCGCCGGACCCTCTTTACAGGGGGCTTTCTATGGCTACACCTTC.

V is TRBV7-9 and J is TRBJ1-3, with TRBD1 identical over 9 bases. After removal of 6 bases from V and 0 bases from J, the junction contained 6 bases not matched to a gene. The CDR3 extends over 16 amino acids. Per germline, CDR1 SEHNR and CDR2 FQNEAQ (reference sequence). The CDR3 DNA reads as TGTGCCAGCAGTCTGACAGGGGGGCACTCTGGAAACACCATATATTTT. It encodes CASSLTGGHSGNTIYF.

This chain uses TRBV6-5 with TRBJ2-5; maybe TRBD2 (6 bases). There are 14 residues in the CDR3. The germline CDR1 and CDR2 sequences are MNHEY and SVGAGI. V was shortened by 2 bases and J by 9 bases, with 16 bases between the two germline ends. In nucleotides, the CDR3 is TGTGCCAGCAGTTACGATTGGGGGGATCTGGCCCAGTACTTC. This gives the protein CASSYDWGDLAQYF.

V usage is TRBV5-4 and J usage is TRBJ1-2, with 7 bases identical to TRBD1. With V trimmed by 3 bases and J by 2 bases, 4 bases remained unmatched. There are 14 residues in the CDR3. The germline V gene has CDR1 SGHNT and CDR2 YYREEE (reference sequence). Here the CDR3 reads CASSSGGGNYGYTF. The CDR3 DNA sequence: TGTGCCAGCAGCTCAGGGGGTGGAAACTATGGCTACACCTTC.

The sample holds one count of this clone. The chain is built from TRBV5-1 and TRBJ2-2; 11 bases map to TRBD2. Germline values: CDR1 SGHRS, CDR2 YFSETQ. The CDR3 totals 16 residues. With V trimmed by 4 bases and J by 4 bases, 6 bases remained unmatched. The CDR3 DNA reads as TGCGCCAGCAGCCCCGGGACTAGCGGACCCACCGGGGAGCTGTTTTTT. Its translation: CASSPGTSGPTGELFF.